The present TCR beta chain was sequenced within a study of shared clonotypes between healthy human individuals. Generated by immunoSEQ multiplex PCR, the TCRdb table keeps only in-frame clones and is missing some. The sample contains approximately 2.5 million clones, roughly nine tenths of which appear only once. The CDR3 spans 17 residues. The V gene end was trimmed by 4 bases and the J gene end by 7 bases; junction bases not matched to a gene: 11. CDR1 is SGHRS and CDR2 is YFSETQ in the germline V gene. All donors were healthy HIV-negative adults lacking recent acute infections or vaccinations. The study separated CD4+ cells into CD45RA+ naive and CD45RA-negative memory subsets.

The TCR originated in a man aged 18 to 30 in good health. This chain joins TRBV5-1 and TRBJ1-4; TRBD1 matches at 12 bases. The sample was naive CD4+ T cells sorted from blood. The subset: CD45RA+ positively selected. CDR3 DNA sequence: TGCGCCAGCAGCCCGGCGGGACAGGGGGCGCTTTCTGAAAAACTGTTTTTT. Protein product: CASSPAGQGALSEKLFF.